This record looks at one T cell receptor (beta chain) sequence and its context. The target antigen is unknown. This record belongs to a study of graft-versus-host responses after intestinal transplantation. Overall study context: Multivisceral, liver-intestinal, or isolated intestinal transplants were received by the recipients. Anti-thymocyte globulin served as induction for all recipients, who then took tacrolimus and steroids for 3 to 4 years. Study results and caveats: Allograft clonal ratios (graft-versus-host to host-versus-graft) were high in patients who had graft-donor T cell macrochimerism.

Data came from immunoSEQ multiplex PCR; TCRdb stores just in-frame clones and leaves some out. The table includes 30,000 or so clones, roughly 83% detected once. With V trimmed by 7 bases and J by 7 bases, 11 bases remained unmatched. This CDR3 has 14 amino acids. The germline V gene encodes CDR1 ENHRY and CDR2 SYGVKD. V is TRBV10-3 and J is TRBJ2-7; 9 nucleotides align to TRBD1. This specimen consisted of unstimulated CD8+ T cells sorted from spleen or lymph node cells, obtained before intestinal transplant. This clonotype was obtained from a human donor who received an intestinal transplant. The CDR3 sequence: CAITSNRGHWEQYF. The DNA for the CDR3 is TGTGCCATCACCTCAAACAGGGGGCACTGGGAGCAGTACTTC.